The following is a T cell receptor (beta chain) sequence with its context. This sample was included in a study of blood T cell repertoires in COVID-19. Study in general: The United States, Italy and Spain provided the acute and convalescent COVID-19 samples.

Germline CDR1 GTSNPN, CDR2 SVGIG (reference sequence). V shed 1 base and J shed 0 bases, with 9 bases lying between them. The CDR3 has 14 amino acids. TCRdb's table, derived via immunoSEQ multiplex PCR, lists solely in-frame clones and lacks some. The profile covers roughly 500,000 clones, with roughly 87% appearing a single time and approximately 0.9% taken by the ten largest. The chain couples TRBV30 to TRBJ1-1, with D tentatively TRBD1 (5 bases). The source of this sequence is a man aged 18-30 years with COVID-19, enrolled during active disease. The sample consisted of peripheral blood. This CDR3 reads CAWSEGLMNTEAFF. CDR3 DNA: TGTGCCTGGAGTGAGGGGCTTATGAACACTGAAGCTTTCTTT.